A selection of T cell receptor beta chains follows, all from one sample in a study of blood T cell repertoires in COVID-19. Generated by immunoSEQ multiplex PCR, the TCRdb table keeps only in-frame clones and is missing some. This table has some 300,000 clones, nearly 90% appearing once. The sequencing sample was made of peripheral blood. The receptors here all came from a woman aged 25-40 years with COVID-19, enrolled during active disease. Each CDR3 is given with its conserved first and last residue. The order of the fields is D gene, J gene, clone size, V gene, CDR3 DNA, CDR3 protein. The D gene is left open where the match is weak. Size is omitted from some rows. Given values are once, few, many or a class for expanded clones.

TRBD1 TRBJ1-1 . TRBV5-1 TGCGCCAGCAGCTCCTATACAGGGGGAAACACTGAAGCTTTCTTT CASSSYTGGNTEAFF
. TRBJ1-2 . TRBV6-5 TGTGCCAGCAGTTACCGACAGAACTTGATTAACTATGGCTACACCTTC CASSYRQNLINYGYTF
. TRBJ1-5 once TRBV2 TGTGCCAGCAGTGATCTCCTTCAGCCCCAGCATTTT CASSDLLQPQHF
. TRBJ1-2 once TRBV7-9 TGTGCCAGCAGCCACCGACAGAGCTCTCTATCGGGCTACACCTTC CASSHRQSSLSGYTF
. TRBJ1-5 once TRBV5-6 TGTGCCAGCAGATCAGGGCCGCGCGTTCAGCCCCAGCATTTT CASRSGPRVQPQHF
. TRBJ2-5 . TRBV18 TGTGCCAGCTCACCATCACAGAGGGAAGAGACCCAGTACTTC CASSPSQREETQYF
TRBD1 TRBJ1-5 once TRBV7-9 TGTGCCAGCAGCCCCGGGACAGGGGGCATACAGCCCCAGCATTTT CASSPGTGGIQPQHF
TRBD2 TRBJ2-1 . TRBV7-9 TGTGCCAGCAGCCCCCGACTAGCGGGGGGCGAGGAGCAGTTCTTC CASSPRLAGGEEQFF
TRBD2 TRBJ2-1 . TRBV6-5 TGTGCCAGCAGCGTAAGCGGGGGGCCCTACAATGAGCAGTTCTTC CASSVSGGPYNEQFF
. TRBJ1-1 . TRBV3-1/TRBV3-2 TGTGCCAGCAGCCTAAGCATGAACACTGAAGCTTTCTTT CASSLSMNTEAFF
TRBD1 TRBJ2-3 . TRBV5-8 TGTGCCAGCAGCTTGCCCCGGGACAGGAGCACAGATACGCAGTATTTT CASSLPRDRSTDTQYF
. TRBJ2-5 . TRBV5-1 TGCGCCAGCAAGGAGGGTTTGGGGGAGACCCAGTACTTC CASKEGLGETQYF
. TRBJ2-3 . TRBV7-9 TGTGCCAGCAGCAAGGCGGGTGGGGGCACAGATACGCAGTATTTT CASSKAGGGTDTQYF
TRBD1 TRBJ2-3 . TRBV11-3 TGTGCCAGCAGCCCGGGACAGGGAAACACAGATACGCAGTATTTT CASSPGQGNTDTQYF
. TRBJ2-1 few TRBV6-1 TGTGCCAGCAGTGACAAGTATGAGGGCTACAATGAGCAGTTCTTC CASSDKYEGYNEQFF
TRBD1 TRBJ1-1 . TRBV7-8 TGTGCCAGCAGTGTAGGACAGGGGTTGGACACTGAAGCTTTCTTT CASSVGQGLDTEAFF
. TRBJ2-7 . TRBV5-1 TGCGCCAGCAGACCCGTAGGGGTCCCCTACGAGCAGTACTTC CASRPVGVPYEQYF
. TRBJ1-1 . TRBV2 TGTGCCAGCAGTGAAGTGTTACGTCTAGGTGAAGCTTTCTTT CASSEVLRLGEAFF
TRBD1 TRBJ1-2 . TRBV11-2 TGTGCCAGCAGCTCGCCGGGACAGGGGGCGCGGAACTATGGCTACACCTTC CASSSPGQGARNYGYTF
. TRBJ1-1 few TRBV11-2 TGTGCCAGCAGCTTACAGGGAAACACTGAAGCTTTCTTT CASSLQGNTEAFF
. TRBJ1-6 . TRBV6-5 TGTGCCAGCACCCGCGGAAGCTCCTATAATTCACCCCTCCACTTT CASTRGSSYNSPLHF
. TRBJ2-1 . TRBV9 TGTGCCAGCAGCCCAGGGACACCCAGGCCGCAGGTCTTC CASSPGTPRPQVF
TRBD1 TRBJ2-2 . TRBV7-3 TGTGCCAGCAGCAAACAGGGGGCTCTGGGCACCGGGGAGCTGTTTTTT CASSKQGALGTGELFF
. TRBJ1-6 . TRBV27 TGTGCCAGCAGCTGGGGAGGACACTCACCCCTCCACTTT CASSWGGHSPLHF
TRBD1 TRBJ1-1 . TRBV5-1 TGCGCCAGCAGCTTGACAGGGGCGAACACTGAAGCTTTCTTT CASSLTGANTEAFF
. TRBJ1-5 . TRBV16 TGTGCCAGCAGCCAATTGAGTCGCCAGACTGTGGATCAGCCCCAGCATTTT CASSQLSRQTVDQPQHF
TRBD1 TRBJ1-6 . TRBV13 TGTGCCAGCAGCCTAGGACAGGGGACCTCACCCCTCCACTTT CASSLGQGTSPLHF
TRBD1 TRBJ1-5 . TRBV5-1 TGCGCCAGCAGCTTGGAGGGGACAGGGGCAAATCAGCCCCAGCATTTT CASSLEGTGANQPQHF
. TRBJ1-4 few TRBV6-5 TGTGCCAGCAGGTCCGGGACAACCGGGGAAAAACTGTTTTTT CASRSGTTGEKLFF
TRBD1 TRBJ1-1 once TRBV2 TGTGCCAGCAGTCATAAGACAGGGACTTTGAACACTGAAGCTTTCTTT CASSHKTGTLNTEAFF
. TRBJ1-1 once TRBV12-3/TRBV12-4 TGTGCCAGCAAGGACAATGCTGAAGCTTTCTTT CASKDNAEAFF
TRBD1 TRBJ1-2 once TRBV28 TGTGCCAGCAGCTCACAGGGGGGCCTCTATGGCTACACCTTC CASSSQGGLYGYTF
TRBD1 TRBJ2-3 . TRBV19 TGTGCCAGTAGTAGGACAGGGGCCACAGATACGCAGTATTTT CASSRTGATDTQYF
TRBD1 TRBJ2-5 . TRBV23-1 TGCGCCAGCAGTCAAGTCCCAACAGGGGTCCAAGAGACCCAGTACTTC CASSQVPTGVQETQYF
. TRBJ1-1 . TRBV19 TGTGCCAGTAGTTTTCCCCAGGACACGAACACTGAAGCTTTCTTT CASSFPQDTNTEAFF
. TRBJ1-2 . TRBV4-1 TGCGCCAGCAGCCAAGTGTTAAGAAGAGATGGCTACACCTTC CASSQVLRRDGYTF
. TRBJ1-1 few TRBV13 TGTGCCAGCAGTCGGGGGGAAGCCACTGAAGCTTTCTTT CASSRGEATEAFF
TRBD2 TRBJ2-1 . TRBV13 TGTGCCAGCAGTTCCCGGACTAGCGGGGGGGCGAGGGAGCAGTTCTTC CASSSRTSGGAREQFF
. TRBJ1-3 . TRBV5-1 TGCGCCAGCAGCTCGCAGGGGCCGTTGGACACCATATATTTT CASSSQGPLDTIYF
TRBD2 TRBJ2-1 . TRBV15 TGTGCCACCAGCAAACGGACTAGGTCCTACAATGAGCAGTTCTTC CATSKRTRSYNEQFF
. TRBJ1-1 . TRBV10-2 TGCGCCAACACTTCTCTCCCCGCAGGGAGGGTTGACACTGAAGCTTTCTTT CANTSLPAGRVDTEAFF
TRBD1 TRBJ1-3 . TRBV28 TGTGCCAGCAGACGTGACAGGGGGCGGGGAAACACCATATATTTT CASRRDRGRGNTIYF
TRBD1 TRBJ1-2 . TRBV6-6 TGTGCCAGCAGAGATACCGGGACAGGGGGCAGATATGGCTACACCTTC CASRDTGTGGRYGYTF
. TRBJ2-1 . TRBV9 TGTGCCAGCAGCGTAGGGGGAGCGAGCTCCTACAATGAGCAGTTCTTC CASSVGGASSYNEQFF
. TRBJ2-5 . TRBV18 TGTGCCAGCTCACCACTAACAGGGCCCCAAGAGACCCAGTACTTC CASSPLTGPQETQYF
. TRBJ1-4 . TRBV6-5 TGTGCCAGCAGGAGAACAGGGATGGCGGGTGAAAAACTGTTTTTT CASRRTGMAGEKLFF
. TRBJ1-5 . TRBV28 TGTGCCAGCAGCCTTGGACAGTATGATCAGCCCCAGCATTTT CASSLGQYDQPQHF
TRBD1 TRBJ1-2 . TRBV4-1 TGCGCCAGCAGCCAGCCTTCACAGGGGGAGCGTGGCTACACCTTC CASSQPSQGERGYTF
TRBD2 TRBJ2-1 . TRBV5-1 TGCGCCAGCAGCATTAGCGGGGGGCGAAACAATGAGCAGTTCTTC CASSISGGRNNEQFF
. TRBJ1-1 . TRBV29-1 TGCAGCGCCAACAGGAGGAACACTGAAGCTTTCTTT CSANRRNTEAFF
. TRBJ1-5 . TRBV2 TGTGCCAGCAAACGGCAGGGCGGTAATCAGCCCCAGCATTTT CASKRQGGNQPQHF
TRBD1 TRBJ2-1 . TRBV9 TGTGCCAGCAGCCTCCAGAGGGGGGGACAGGGCAATGAGCAGTTCTTC CASSLQRGGQGNEQFF
. TRBJ2-5 . TRBV3-1/TRBV3-2 TGTGCCAGCAGCCAAGATCTTGGGTGGGCAGACCAAGAGACCCAGTACTTC CASSQDLGWADQETQYF